This TCR beta chain was found in a study of T cells in Graves' hyperthyroidism and ophthalmopathy. Concerning this clonotype: Its antigen is undetermined.

Amplified TCR beta CDR3 regions came from RNA transcripts. First-round RT-PCR targeting the TCR CDR3 was performed with the HTBI primer set. Each CDR3 protein gets one entry after TCRdb re-called the multiplex PCR reads with MiXCR. The repertoire has hundreds of thousands of distinct CDR3 sequences, roughly 13% of them found once; the top ten carry 5% to 7%. Whole-study results and caveats: Most clonotypes that expanded in the thyroid above 0.001 also showed up in blood.

The CDR3 sequence is 13 residues long. The germline V gene encodes CDR1 DFQATT and CDR2 SNEGSKA (reference sequence). Trimming cost V 6 bases and J 0 bases, with 10 bases left between them. This clonotype was sampled from a woman aged 25 to 39 with Graves' hyperthyroidism that later progressed to Graves' ophthalmopathy. The sample consisted of blood. This chain connects TRBV20-1 to TRBJ2-3; a weak D match, TRBD2 (6 bases). The DNA for the CDR3 is TGCAGTGCCGGGGCGGGGAGCACAGATACGCAGTATTTT. Amino acid sequence: CSAGAGSTDTQYF.